This TCR beta chain appears in the sequencing data of a study of T cell repertoires in cytomegalovirus infection. Study-wide background: Public TCR beta signatures were indicative of both CMV infection and a matching HLA type. General study results and limits: The ex vivo response was dominated by HLA-C-restricted CMV-specific TCR beta clonotypes. Accumulated public TCR beta family frequency recognized individuals carrying CMV together with the relevant HLA.

The CDR3 loop spans 17 amino acids. In germline, CDR1 is SEHNR, CDR2 FQNEAQ (reference sequence). Trimming took 0 bases from V and 4 from J, leaving 16 bases between them. As for this clonotype: Its antigen is currently unknown.

TCRdb independently ran MiXCR on the reads; one entry per CDR3 protein. The sample shows hundreds of thousands of distinct CDR3 sequences, roughly a quarter of them seen only once. The source of this sequence is a human donor in good health (CMV status not recorded). Some clones in this sample may be carry-over from other donors' samples. Sequenced material: CD8+ T cells from PBMCs. The chain employs TRBV7-9 and TRBJ2-1, with no clear D. The DNA of the CDR3 is TGTGCCAGCAGCTTAGCCCCTAGGCCCGAAATTTACAATGAGCAGTTCTTC. Residues: CASSLAPRPEIYNEQFF. Together with reference TRBV7-9 and TRBJ2-1, the CDR3 gives the full variable domain: DTGVSQNPRHKITKRGQNVTFRCDPISEHNRLYWYRQTLGQGPEFLTYFQNEAQLEKSRLLSDRFSAERPKGSFSTLEIQRTEQGDSAMYLCASSLAPRPEIYNEQFFGPGTRLTVL.